What follows are 8 T cell receptor beta chains derived from one specimen sequenced in a study of beta chain features in type 1 diabetes. Findings and limits, study-wide: The study found moderately but significantly shorter TCRB CDR3s in all four CD4+ subsets of Type 1 diabetes patients.

These receptors lack a known antigen. Expressed TCRB transcripts were sequenced, since all the RNA that had been isolated was reverse transcribed. Data came from immunoSEQ multiplex PCR; TCRdb stores just in-frame clones and leaves some out. The profile shows over 90,000 clones, about 26% of them singletons. The sample comprised central memory CD4+ T cells from blood. These TCRs come from a young woman with type 1 diabetes.

This clone occurred a few times. The chain couples TRBV5-4 to TRBJ2-1; TRBD2 is a possible D gene (6 bases). V lost 3 bases, J lost 3 bases, and 7 bases lay in between. Looked up from germline, CDR1 is SGHNT and CDR2 is YYREEE (reference sequence). The CDR3 runs to 13 residues. CDR3 region: CASSWTIYNEQFF. DNA for the CDR3: TGTGCCAGCAGCTGGACTATCTACAATGAGCAGTTCTTC. Looking up the rest from reference TRBV5-4 and TRBJ2-1 gives the full variable domain: ETGVTQSPTHLIKTRGQQVTLRCSSQSGHNTVSWYQQALGQGPQFIFQYYREEENGRGNFPPRFSGLQFPNYSSELNVNALELDDSALYLCASSWTIYNEQFFGPGTRLTVL.

V is TRBV10-3 and J is TRBJ2-3; 7 bases align to TRBD2. The CDR3 has 17 amino acids. With 6 bases clipped from V and 1 base from J, the junction kept 13 bases outside the gene matches. Germline values: CDR1 ENHRY, CDR2 SYGVKD. The CDR3 loop reads CAIRSVLQGRGTDTQYF. CDR3 bases: TGTGCCATCAGATCCGTCCTCCAAGGGAGGGGCACAGATACGCAGTATTTT.

The chain is built from TRBV5-1 and TRBJ1-3, with D tentatively TRBD1 (6 bases). This CDR3 contains 14 residues. Trimming shortened V by 4 bases and J by 4 bases, and 12 bases separated the two germline ends. Germline CDR1 reads SGHRS; CDR2 reads YFSETQ. The CDR3 DNA is TGCGCCAGCAGCCCCCGGACAGACGGAAACACCATATATTTT. Translated: CASSPRTDGNTIYF.

This rearrangement joins TRBV11-3 to TRBJ2-7, with a tentative D call TRBD1 (5 bases). V was trimmed by 6 bases and J by 0 bases, leaving 12 bases between them. This CDR3 comprises 14 residues. CDR1 is SGHNT, CDR2 YENEEA, per germline. DNA for the CDR3: TGTGCCAGCAGTAGGACACCCAGCTCCTACGAGCAGTACTTC. This codes for CASSRTPSSYEQYF.

This clone has a handful of counts. V usage is TRBV2 and J usage is TRBJ1-1; TRBD1 matches at 7 bases. The V segment lost 6 bases and the J segment 3 bases; nucleotides outside the gene matches: 4. Germline V gene lookup returns CDR1 SNHLY and CDR2 FYNNEI. The CDR3 extends over 13 amino acids. CDR3 loop: CASSRQGYTEAFF. CDR3 nucleotides: TGTGCCAGCAGCCGACAGGGTTACACTGAAGCTTTCTTT. The variable domain in full, with the rest retrieved from reference TRBV2 and TRBJ1-1, is EPEVTQTPSHQVTQMGQEVILRCVPISNHLYFYWYRQILGQKVEFLVSFYNNEISEKSEIFDDQFSVERPDGSNFTLKIRSTKLEDSAMYFCASSRQGYTEAFFGQGTRLTVV.

This clone was observed a few times. The junction does not match germline at one end; this may be a read error. The J gene is TRBJ2-1, the V gene TRBV4-3; 11 positions agree with TRBD2. CDR1 is LGHNA, CDR2 YSLEER, per germline. The CDR3 extends over 14 amino acids. As DNA, the CDR3 is TGCGCCAGCAGCCAAGGCCTAGCGGGAGGCCGCCTCCTCTTC. Encoded protein: CASSQGLAGGRLLF.

This clone appeared a few times. The chain uses TRBV18 and TRBJ2-7; a weak D match, TRBD1 (6 bases). Germline V gene lookup returns CDR1 KGHSH and CDR2 LQKENI. Trimming stripped 3 bases from V and 6 bases from J, with 15 bases between. The CDR3 runs to 14 residues. The CDR3 nucleotides read TGTGCCAGCTCACCTAATCCAGGGGTGGCCGAGCAGTACGTC. This encodes CASSPNPGVAEQYV.

The chain joins TRBV2 to TRBJ2-5; 7 nucleotides align to TRBD1. The junction had 9 bases not matched to a gene; V was cut back by 4 bases and J by 7 bases. Germline V gene data show CDR1 as SNHLY and CDR2 as FYNNEI. The CDR3 is 14 amino acids. CDR3 bases: TGTGCCAGCAGTGCACCACAGGGGCAGGGGACCCAGTACTTC. Protein: CASSAPQGQGTQYF.